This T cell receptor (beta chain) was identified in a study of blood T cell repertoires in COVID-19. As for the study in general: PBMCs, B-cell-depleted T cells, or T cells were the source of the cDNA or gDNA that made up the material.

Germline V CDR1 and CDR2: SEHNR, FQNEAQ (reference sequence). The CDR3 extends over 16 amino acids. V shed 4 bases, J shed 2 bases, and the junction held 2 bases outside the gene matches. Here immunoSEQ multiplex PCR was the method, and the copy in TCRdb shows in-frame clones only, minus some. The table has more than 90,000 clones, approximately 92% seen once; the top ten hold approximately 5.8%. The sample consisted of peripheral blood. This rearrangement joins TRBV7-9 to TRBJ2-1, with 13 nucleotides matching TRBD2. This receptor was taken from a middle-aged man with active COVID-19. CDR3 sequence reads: CASSSGTSGTYNEQFF. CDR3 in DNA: TGTGCCAGCAGCTCAGGGACTAGCGGGACCTACAATGAGCAGTTCTTC.